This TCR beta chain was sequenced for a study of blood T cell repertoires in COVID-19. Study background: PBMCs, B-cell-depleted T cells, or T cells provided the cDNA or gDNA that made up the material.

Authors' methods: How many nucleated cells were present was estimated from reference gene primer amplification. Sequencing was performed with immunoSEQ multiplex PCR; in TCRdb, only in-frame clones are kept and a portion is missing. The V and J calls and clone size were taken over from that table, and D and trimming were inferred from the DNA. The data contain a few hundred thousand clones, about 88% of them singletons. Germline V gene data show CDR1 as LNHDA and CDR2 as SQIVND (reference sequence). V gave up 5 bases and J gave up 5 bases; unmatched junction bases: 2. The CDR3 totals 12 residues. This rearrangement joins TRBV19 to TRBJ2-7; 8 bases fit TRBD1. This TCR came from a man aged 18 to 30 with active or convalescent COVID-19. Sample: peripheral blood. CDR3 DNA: TGTGCCAGTAGTGCACAGGGGGACGAGCAGTACTTC. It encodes CASSAQGDEQYF.